This T cell receptor (beta chain) appears in the sequencing data of a study of PD-1 blockade in classical Hodgkin lymphoma. A few counts support this clone. Its antigen is still unknown. Time point given: cycle 4 day 1 (C4D1), after five to seven weeks of nivolumab. Relapses following autologous stem cell transplantation were seen in all patients, with brentuximab vedotin exposure varying. By magnetic negative selection, CD4+ T cells were purified from thawed PBMCs. The germline gives CDR1 SGHTA, CDR2 FQGNSA. With 0 bases removed from V and 8 bases from J, the gap between germline ends came to 11 bases. CDR3 length equals 14 residues. The protocol was immunoSEQ multiplex PCR, while the TCRdb copy is restricted to in-frame clones and leaves out a portion. The sample lists roughly 30,000 clones; less than 80% were seen once. Study conclusions and caveats: Baseline diversity was lower in partial responders and progressors than complete responders.

This material consisted of CD4+ T cells from blood, taken before the fourth cycle of nivolumab. V usage is TRBV7-2 and J usage is TRBJ2-4; the D call may be TRBD1 or TRBD2 (6 bases each). The clonotype was recovered from a human donor with classical Hodgkin lymphoma. CDR3 region: CASSLAGGGDIQYF. The CDR3 DNA reads TGTGCCAGCAGCTTAGCGGGGGGCGGGGACATTCAGTACTTC.